This passage covers 5 T cell receptor beta chains from one sample sequenced in a study of CD8 T cells in ankylosing spondylitis. One entry per CDR3 protein, called by TCRdb with MiXCR from the 5' RACE reads. The sample yields some 30,000 distinct CDR3 sequences, 13% to 15% seen once. The sample was blood. The receptors were sampled from a male donor with ankylosing spondylitis or in good health (not recorded which).

This clonotype was seen repeatedly, ten times or more. This chain connects TRBV7-3 to TRBJ2-3; D is unclear. The V gene's germline CDR1 is SGHTA and CDR2 FQGTGA. V dropped 5 bases and J dropped 2 bases, with 11 bases sitting between them. The CDR3 covers 14 residues. CDR3 sequence reads: CASSQGPFTDTQYF. CDR3 bases: TGTGCCAGCAGCCAAGGGCCGTTCACAGATACGCAGTATTTT.

The chain combines TRBV20-1 with TRBJ2-7, with 7 bases matching TRBD2. V trimming: 1 base; J trimming: 12 bases; junction bases outside the gene matches: 6. Germline-derived CDR1 and CDR2 are DFQATT and SNEGSKA (reference sequence). This CDR3 has 11 residues. This CDR3 reads CSARAVAGPYV. CDR3 bases: TGCAGTGCTAGAGCTGTAGCGGGCCCGTACGTC.

The chain links TRBV12-3 or TRBV12-4 to TRBJ2-5; D not certain. The CDR3 length is 13 residues. V gave up 1 base and J gave up 4 bases, with 7 bases separating them. DNA of the CDR3: TGTGCCAGCAGTTTAGGACACGGAGAGACCCAGTACTTC. As protein: CASSLGHGETQYF.

A few counts support this clonotype. The chain joins TRBV27 to TRBJ2-2, with D perhaps matching TRBD1 (5 bases). This CDR3 has 14 amino acids. V was shortened by 4 bases and J by 9 bases, with 15 bases between the two germline ends. Germline CDR1 is MNHEY and CDR2 is SMNVEV (reference sequence). CDR3 sequence: CASSSRQLGRELFF. The DNA of the CDR3 is TGTGCCAGCAGTTCCCGACAGTTAGGCCGGGAGCTGTTTTTT.

This chain links TRBV12-3 or TRBV12-4 with TRBJ1-4; D might be TRBD1 (6 bases). Deletions cut 5 bases from V and 6 bases from J, with 16 bases between. This CDR3 region has 15 residues. The CDR3 here is CASSPNGPGDEKLFF. The CDR3 nucleotides read TGTGCCAGCAGTCCAAACGGGCCAGGGGATGAAAAACTGTTTTTT.